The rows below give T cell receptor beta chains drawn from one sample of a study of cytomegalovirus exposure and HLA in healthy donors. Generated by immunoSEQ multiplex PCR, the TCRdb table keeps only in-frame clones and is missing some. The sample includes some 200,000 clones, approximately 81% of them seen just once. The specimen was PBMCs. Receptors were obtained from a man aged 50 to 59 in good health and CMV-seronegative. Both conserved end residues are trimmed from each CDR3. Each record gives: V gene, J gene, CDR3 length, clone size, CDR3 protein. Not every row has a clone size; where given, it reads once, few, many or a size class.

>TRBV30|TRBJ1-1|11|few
AWIGQANTEAF
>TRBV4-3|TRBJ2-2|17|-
ASSQDEGSYHPNTGELF
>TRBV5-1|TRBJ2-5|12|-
ASSLGQREETQY
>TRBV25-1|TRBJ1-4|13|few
ASSAGGVIREKLF
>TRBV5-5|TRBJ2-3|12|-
ASSRDRAPDTQY
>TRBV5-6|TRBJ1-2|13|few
ASSLGQGYKYGYT
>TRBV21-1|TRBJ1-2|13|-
ASSRESKRLRGYT
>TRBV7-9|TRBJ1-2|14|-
SSSSGRAPVSYGYT
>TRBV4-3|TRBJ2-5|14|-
ASSRGRVKGSETQY
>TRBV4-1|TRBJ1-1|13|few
ASSQAPGATGRAF
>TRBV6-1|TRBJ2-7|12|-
ASSEVPTGSEQY
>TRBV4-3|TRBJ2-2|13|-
ASSPDAMNTGELF
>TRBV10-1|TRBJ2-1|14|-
ASSESSGSSYNEQF
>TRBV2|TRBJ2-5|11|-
ASIGDWEETQY
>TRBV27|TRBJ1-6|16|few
ASSLRYARSSYNSPLH
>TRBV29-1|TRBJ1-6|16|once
STPLPVYDRVGISPLH
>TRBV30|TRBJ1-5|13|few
AWSKGQSPIGPQH
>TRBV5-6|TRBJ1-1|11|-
ASGNRGLNEAF
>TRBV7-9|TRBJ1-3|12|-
ASRLQGVGNTIY
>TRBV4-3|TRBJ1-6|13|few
ASSQERGQGAPLH
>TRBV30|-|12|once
AWSPRQNRYEQY
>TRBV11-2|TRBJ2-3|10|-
ASRKQAATQY
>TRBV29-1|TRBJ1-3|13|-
SVVDRAYSGNTIY
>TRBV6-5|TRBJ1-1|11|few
ASSYSMNTEAF
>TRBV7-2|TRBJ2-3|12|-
ASSSSGGRDTQY
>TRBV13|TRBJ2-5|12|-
ASSMGQTQETQY
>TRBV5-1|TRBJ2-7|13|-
ASSPLPTGNSEQY
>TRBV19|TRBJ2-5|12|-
ASSTTGAWETQY
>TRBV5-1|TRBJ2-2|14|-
ASSLSLAANTGELF
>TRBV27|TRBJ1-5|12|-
ASSLLQNNQPQH
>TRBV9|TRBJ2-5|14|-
ASSVASSGGQETQY
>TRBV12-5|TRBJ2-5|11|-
ASGPKGGETQY
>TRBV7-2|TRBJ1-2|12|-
ASSLGVSGVGYT
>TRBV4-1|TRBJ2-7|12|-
ASSIRGGSYEQY
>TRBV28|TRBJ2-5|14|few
ASSTRRAWVEETQY
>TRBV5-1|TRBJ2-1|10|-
ASSSTYNEQF
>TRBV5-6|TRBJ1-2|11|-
ASSLQGAGGYT
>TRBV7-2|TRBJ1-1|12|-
ASSTRTVSTEAF
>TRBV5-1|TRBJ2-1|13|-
ASSLAGRDHLEQF
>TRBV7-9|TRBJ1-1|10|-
ASSFQGFEAF
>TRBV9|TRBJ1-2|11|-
ASSVEEGYGYT
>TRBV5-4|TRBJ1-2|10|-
ASSSDSYGYT
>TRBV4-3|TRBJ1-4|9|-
ASSHSEKLF
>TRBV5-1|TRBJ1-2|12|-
ASSSPGQSYGYT
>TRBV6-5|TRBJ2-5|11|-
ASSGQGQETQY
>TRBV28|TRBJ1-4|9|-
ASTEQEKLF